What follows describes a single T cell receptor (beta chain). CD45RO negativity and positive selection for CCR7 defined naive CD8 cells, a population that excluded terminally differentiated effector memory CD45RA+ cells. These data originate in a study of shared clonotypes between healthy human individuals. Here immunoSEQ multiplex PCR was the method, and the copy in TCRdb shows in-frame clones only, minus some. Of about 1,800,000 clones in the sample, approximately 95% were seen once. The germline V gene encodes CDR1 MNHNS and CDR2 SASEGT. CDR3 length equals 16 residues. V lost 2 bases and J lost 2; bases outside the gene matches: 4.

V gene TRBV6-1 combines with J gene TRBJ2-7, with 12 bases lining up with TRBD1. The sample comprised naive CD8+ T cells sorted from blood. The receptor comes from a man aged 18-30 years in good health. CDR3 coding DNA: TGTGCCAGCAGTGAACTGGGGACAGGGGGCACCTACGAGCAGTACTTC. Translation gives CASSELGTGGTYEQYF.